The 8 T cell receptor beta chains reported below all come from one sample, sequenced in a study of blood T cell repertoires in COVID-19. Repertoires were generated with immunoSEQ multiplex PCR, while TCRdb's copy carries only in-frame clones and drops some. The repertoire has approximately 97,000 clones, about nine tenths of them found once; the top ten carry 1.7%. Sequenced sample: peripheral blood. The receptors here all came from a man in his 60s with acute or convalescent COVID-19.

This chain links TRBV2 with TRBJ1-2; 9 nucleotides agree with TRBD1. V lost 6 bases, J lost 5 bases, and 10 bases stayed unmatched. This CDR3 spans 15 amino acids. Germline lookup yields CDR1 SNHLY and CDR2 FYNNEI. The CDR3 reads CASSVTGGADYGYTF. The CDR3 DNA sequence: TGTGCCAGCAGCGTAACAGGGGGCGCCGATTATGGCTACACCTTC.

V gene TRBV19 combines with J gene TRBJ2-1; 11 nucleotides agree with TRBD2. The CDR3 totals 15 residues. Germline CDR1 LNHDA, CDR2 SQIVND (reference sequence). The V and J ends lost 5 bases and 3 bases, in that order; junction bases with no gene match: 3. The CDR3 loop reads CASSLGLAVYNEQFF. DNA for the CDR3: TGTGCCAGTAGTTTGGGACTAGCGGTCTACAATGAGCAGTTCTTC.

CDR3 protein: CASSIQQGSEAFF. In DNA, the CDR3 is TGCGCCAGCAGCATCCAACAGGGGAGTGAAGCTTTCTTT. The rearrangement joins TRBV5-1 to TRBJ1-1; 7 nucleotides match TRBD1. The J segment lost 7 bases and the V segment lost 4 bases, leaving 7 bases of the junction unmatched. Looked up from germline, CDR1 is SGHRS and CDR2 is YFSETQ. CDR3 length: 13 residues.

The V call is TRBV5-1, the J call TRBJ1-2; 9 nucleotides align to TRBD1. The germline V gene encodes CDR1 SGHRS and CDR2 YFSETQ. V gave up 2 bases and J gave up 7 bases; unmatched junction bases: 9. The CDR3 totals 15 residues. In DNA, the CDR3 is TGCGCCAGCAGCTTAATGGGACAGGGTGCGGCTGGCTACACCTTC. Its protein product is CASSLMGQGAAGYTF.

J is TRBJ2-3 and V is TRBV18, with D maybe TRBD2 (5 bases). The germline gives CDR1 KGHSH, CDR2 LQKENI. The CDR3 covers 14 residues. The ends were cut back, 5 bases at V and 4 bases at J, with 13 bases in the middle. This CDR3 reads CASSTRASPDTQYF. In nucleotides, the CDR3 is TGTGCCAGCTCAACCCGGGCTAGCCCAGATACGCAGTATTTT.

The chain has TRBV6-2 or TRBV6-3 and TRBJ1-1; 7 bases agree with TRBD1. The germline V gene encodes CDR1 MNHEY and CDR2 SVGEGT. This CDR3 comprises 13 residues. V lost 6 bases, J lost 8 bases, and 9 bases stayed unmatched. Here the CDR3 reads CASSHDRAREAFF. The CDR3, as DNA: TGTGCCAGCAGCCACGACAGGGCCCGGGAAGCTTTCTTT.

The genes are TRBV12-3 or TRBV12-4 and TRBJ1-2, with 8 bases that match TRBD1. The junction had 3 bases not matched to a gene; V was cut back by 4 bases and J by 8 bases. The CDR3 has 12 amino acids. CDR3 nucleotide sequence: TGTGCCAGCAGTTATCAGGGGGCCGGCTACACCTTC. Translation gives CASSYQGAGYTF.

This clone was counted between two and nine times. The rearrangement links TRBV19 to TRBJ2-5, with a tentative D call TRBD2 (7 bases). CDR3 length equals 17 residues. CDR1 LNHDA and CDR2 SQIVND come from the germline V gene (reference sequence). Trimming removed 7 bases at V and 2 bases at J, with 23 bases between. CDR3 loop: CASTPWGGKGGQETQYF. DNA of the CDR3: TGTGCCAGTACTCCCTGGGGGGGAAAAGGGGGGCAAGAGACCCAGTACTTC.